The 27 T cell receptor beta chains in this list originate from one sample, sequenced in a study of radiotherapy plus CTLA-4 blockade in lung cancer listed by TCRdb under 2018. The library was generated by the immunoSEQ multiplex PCR assay. The table comes from immuneACCESS by way of TCRdb, which keeps in-frame sequences with V and J called. Part of the clones is missing from these tables; in studies checked, under half for an unresolved V gene and the rest for unknown reasons. This sample holds roughly 80,000 clones; 60% to 85% were observed only once. The ten most abundant clones make up 3% to 5% of the sample. This specimen was peripheral blood, taken from a patient treated with radiotherapy plus ipilimumab. The receptors shown here come from a human donor with non-small cell lung cancer who had a partial response to radiotherapy plus ipilimumab. Some clones in this sample may be carry-over from other donors' samples.

The V and J genes are TRBV28 and TRBJ1-6, with 8 bases aligning to TRBD1. Germline V lookup: CDR1 MDHEN, CDR2 SYDVKM. The CDR3 runs to 16 residues. V shed 6 bases and J 3 bases; nucleotides not matched to a gene: 7. DNA for the CDR3: TGTGCCAGCAGGGCCCAGGGGGCAGGCTATAATTCACCCCTCCACTTT. This sequence encodes CASRAQGAGYNSPLHF.

The chain is built from TRBV6-5 and TRBJ1-1; 9 positions agree with TRBD1. Germline V gives CDR1 MNHEY, CDR2 SVGAGI. CDR3 length equals 15 residues. V trimming: 6 bases; J trimming: 0 bases; junction bases outside the gene matches: 5. This CDR3 is CASRYRGLMNTEAFF. CDR3 sequence (DNA): TGTGCCAGCAGATACAGGGGGCTGATGAACACTGAAGCTTTCTTT.

The V call is TRBV5-4, the J call TRBJ2-1, with 9 positions matching TRBD2. This CDR3 spans 16 amino acids. CDR1 and CDR2 (germline): SGHNT, YYREEE (reference sequence). V shed 4 bases, J shed 7 bases, and the junction held 12 bases outside the gene matches. The CDR3 DNA sequence: TGTGCCAGCAGCCTCCGGGGCGGGAGGGCCAGGAATGAGCAGTTCTTC. This codes for CASSLRGGRARNEQFF.

The chain employs TRBV5-6 and TRBJ1-2; D gene ambiguous. The CDR3 is 13 amino acids. From germline, CDR1 is SGHDT and CDR2 YYEEEE. Trimming stripped 4 bases from V and 8 bases from J, with 15 bases between. The CDR3 nucleotides read TGTGCCAGCAGCCCGCCCGGGGTTCGCGGCTACACCTTC. Translated, it gives CASSPPGVRGYTF.

V is TRBV2 and J is TRBJ2-1; the match to TRBD2 covers 9 bases. The germline V gene encodes CDR1 SNHLY and CDR2 FYNNEI. V lost 4 bases and J lost 7; bases outside the gene matches: 11. This CDR3 has 16 residues. In DNA form, the CDR3 reads TGTGCCAGCAGTGCAAGACTAGCGGACAATCCAAATGAGCAGTTCTTC. Protein: CASSARLADNPNEQFF.

The genes are TRBV19 and TRBJ2-2; perhaps TRBD1 as D (5 bases). Trimming left V 7 bases short and J 0 bases short, with 18 bases between. This CDR3 spans 17 amino acids. Germline lookup yields CDR1 LNHDA and CDR2 SQIVND (reference sequence). The CDR3 region has the DNA TGTGCCAGTAAGGACCTCATCCGGACACCGAACACCGGGGAGCTGTTTTTT. This gives the protein CASKDLIRTPNTGELFF.

The chain uses TRBV28 and TRBJ2-1, with 7 nucleotides matching TRBD1. Per the germline V gene, CDR1 is MDHEN and CDR2 is SYDVKM. Trimming cost V 3 bases and J 6 bases; bases outside gene matches: 17. CDR3 length: 18 amino acids. CDR3 amino acids: CASSFPLLGRGFLNEQFF. The CDR3 DNA sequence: TGTGCCAGCAGTTTCCCCCTCTTGGGCAGGGGGTTCCTCAATGAGCAGTTCTTC.

This chain joins TRBV7-8 and TRBJ2-2; 7 nucleotides match TRBD1. The germline V gene encodes CDR1 SGHVS and CDR2 FQNEAQ. The V and J ends lost 6 bases and 6 bases, in that order; junction bases with no gene match: 4. CDR3 length: 13 residues. This CDR3 reads CASRGTVPGELFF. The CDR3 DNA follows: TGTGCCAGCAGAGGGACAGTACCCGGGGAGCTGTTTTTT.

The chain couples TRBV28 to TRBJ1-4; D may be TRBD1 (6 bases). Germline V lookup: CDR1 MDHEN, CDR2 SYDVKM. The CDR3 length is 16 residues. The V gene lost 3 bases and the J gene lost 4 bases, with 15 bases spanning the gap. The CDR3 sequence is CASSFSAGGFNEKLFF. The CDR3 DNA follows: TGTGCCAGCAGTTTTTCTGCGGGGGGCTTTAATGAAAAACTGTTTTTT.

The CDR3 region is CASRGWTGATNEKLFF. Written as DNA, the CDR3 is TGTGCCAGCAGGGGATGGACAGGGGCCACTAATGAAAAACTGTTTTTT. The chain has TRBV25-1 and TRBJ1-4; TRBD1 matches at 9 bases. CDR1 MGHDK and CDR2 SYGVNS come from the germline V gene. The CDR3 is made up of 16 amino acids. The V and J ends lost 6 bases and 2 bases, in that order; junction bases with no gene match: 7.

V usage is TRBV5-1 and J usage is TRBJ2-3; D is unclear. Per germline, CDR1 SGHRS and CDR2 YFSETQ. V dropped 0 bases and J dropped 2 bases, with 7 bases sitting between them. The CDR3 contains 14 residues. The CDR3 DNA reads as TGCGCCAGCAGCTTGGTTTCACTCACAGATACGCAGTATTTT. The encoded protein is CASSLVSLTDTQYF.

This clone occurred a few times. The rearrangement joins TRBV5-1 to TRBJ1-1; 10 nucleotides line up with TRBD1. The CDR3 extends over 14 amino acids. The germline V gene has CDR1 SGHRS and CDR2 YFSETQ. The V gene end was trimmed by 4 bases and the J gene end by 5 bases; junction bases not matched to a gene: 5. The DNA for the CDR3 is TGCGCCAGCAGCCCTGGACAGGGGGGGACTGAAGCTTTCTTT. Residues: CASSPGQGGTEAFF.

This chain joins TRBV7-3 and TRBJ2-3; 8 nucleotides align to TRBD2. The CDR3 covers 15 residues. V was pared by 5 bases and J by 5 bases, with 9 bases of the junction left unmatched. The germline V gene encodes CDR1 SGHTA and CDR2 FQGTGA. The CDR3 nucleotides read TGTGCCAGCAGCCTCTCCGGACTAGCAATAGATACGCAGTATTTT. Its protein product is CASSLSGLAIDTQYF.

This sequence joins TRBV5-1 and TRBJ1-2, with D possibly matching TRBD1 (6 bases). Germline-derived CDR1 and CDR2 are SGHRS and YFSETQ. This CDR3 comprises 14 residues. Deletions cut 4 bases from V and 4 bases from J, with 14 bases between. As DNA, the CDR3 is TGCGCCAGCAGCCCCCGGGACACGGTCTATGGCTACACCTTC. Encoded protein: CASSPRDTVYGYTF.

This sequence joins TRBV10-2 and TRBJ2-7; D possibly corresponds to TRBD2 (5 bases). Germline V gene lookup returns CDR1 WSHSY and CDR2 SAAADI. There are 16 residues in the CDR3. V was trimmed by 4 bases and J by 0 bases, leaving 16 bases between them. The CDR3 nucleotides are TGCGCCAGCAGTGTTGGTAGCGTCATGAACTCCTACGAGCAGTACTTC. Translated: CASSVGSVMNSYEQYF.

The CDR3 nucleotides are TGTGCCAGCAGCTTGGGACAGGGGATAGGGGCCAACGTCCTGACTTTC. Encoded protein: CASSLGQGIGANVLTF. This chain connects TRBV5-5 to TRBJ2-6; 8 nucleotides agree with TRBD1. The CDR3 has 16 amino acids. Germline V CDR1 and CDR2: SGHKS, YYEKEE (reference sequence). V was pared by 0 bases and J by 4 bases, with 3 bases of the junction left unmatched.

This clone was seen a few times. The chain couples TRBV19 to TRBJ1-2, with D possibly matching TRBD1 (6 bases). This CDR3 contains 14 residues. Germline V gene sequence: CDR1 LNHDA, CDR2 SQIVND (reference sequence). The V and J ends lost 4 bases and 2 bases respectively, with 11 bases between them. The CDR3 region is CASSNPGQNYGYTF. In DNA form, the CDR3 reads TGTGCCAGTAGTAACCCCGGACAGAACTATGGCTACACCTTC.

The chain recombines TRBV5-1 with TRBJ1-6; D not resolved. This CDR3 region has 14 residues. V dropped 2 bases and J dropped 7 bases, with 10 bases sitting between them. The germline V gene has CDR1 SGHRS and CDR2 YFSETQ. The CDR3 protein is CASSLTGKNSPLHF. In DNA, the CDR3 is TGCGCCAGCAGCTTAACGGGGAAAAATTCACCCCTCCACTTT.

The chain carries TRBV23-1 and TRBJ1-2; possible D gene TRBD1, 6 bases. TRBV23-1 is an open reading frame, and its role is uncertain. The CDR3 extends over 13 amino acids. The V end lost 6 bases, the J end lost 4 bases, and 12 bases lay between the germline ends. The CDR3 is CASSRTVTYGYTF. CDR3 DNA sequence: TGCGCCAGCAGCCGGACAGTCACCTATGGCTACACCTTC.

The genes are TRBV19 and TRBJ1-5; D not resolved. This CDR3 region has 13 residues. Germline V gene lookup returns CDR1 LNHDA and CDR2 SQIVND (reference sequence). Trimming removed 6 bases at V and 0 bases at J, with 6 bases between. CDR3 nucleotides: TGTGCCAGTAGGAGCTATAGCAATCAGCCCCAGCATTTT. Amino acids: CASRSYSNQPQHF.

The rearrangement uses TRBV5-6 and TRBJ1-1; TRBD1 aligns across 7 bases. The CDR3 contains 15 residues. With V trimmed by 1 base and J by 4 bases, 7 bases remained unmatched. Germline lookup yields CDR1 SGHDT and CDR2 YYEEEE. The CDR3 coding sequence is TGTGCCAGCAGCTTGAAGACAGGGTCGACCACTGAAGCTTTCTTT. This codes for CASSLKTGSTTEAFF.

The CDR3 loop is CASSFVRQTGNTIYF. The CDR3 bases are TGTGCCAGCAGTTTCGTCAGACAGACTGGAAACACCATATATTTT. J is TRBJ1-3 and V is TRBV28; D perhaps matches TRBD1 (5 bases). Germline lookup yields CDR1 MDHEN and CDR2 SYDVKM. This CDR3 region has 15 residues. Between the trimmed V and J ends, which lost 3 bases and 2 bases, there was a span of 11 bases.

The gene calls are TRBV29-1 and TRBJ2-7; D perhaps matches TRBD1 (5 bases). Germline V gene data show CDR1 as SQVTM and CDR2 as ANQGSEA. CDR3 length equals 12 residues. Between the trimmed V and J ends, which lost 8 bases and 4 bases, there was a span of 15 bases. Written as DNA, the CDR3 is TGCAGCATAGAAAAGACAGCATACGAGCAGTACTTC. Its protein product is CSIEKTAYEQYF.

The chain recombines TRBV19 with TRBJ2-7; tentative D call: TRBD1 (5 bases). The germline V and J ends were trimmed by 3 bases and 9 bases, with 18 bases remaining between them. The CDR3 totals 14 residues. CDR1 LNHDA and CDR2 SQIVND come from the germline V gene (reference sequence). The CDR3 coding sequence is TGTGCCAGTAGTATGGGGCAGTTCGGTGTCCGGCAGTACTTC. This codes for CASSMGQFGVRQYF.

This clone was seen more than once but under ten times. The rearrangement uses TRBV19 and TRBJ2-1; D uncertain. Germline values: CDR1 LNHDA, CDR2 SQIVND (reference sequence). Deletions cut 6 bases from V and 3 bases from J, with 15 bases between. The CDR3 extends over 15 amino acids. The CDR3 DNA reads TGTGCCAGTAGACCCGCCCTGCTGAGCTACAATGAGCAGTTCTTC. Its protein product is CASRPALLSYNEQFF.

This clone was observed a single time. This chain joins TRBV5-1 and TRBJ2-5, with a weak D call TRBD1 (8 bases). CDR1 SGHRS and CDR2 YFSETQ come from the germline V gene. Trimming stripped 3 bases from V and 5 bases from J, with 14 bases between. This CDR3 is built from 14 residues. The CDR3 protein is CASSSGQGGETQYF. The CDR3 DNA is TGCGCCAGCAGCTCTGGACAGGGAGGGGAGACCCAGTACTTC.

The chain is built from TRBV28 and TRBJ2-2; D possibly corresponds to TRBD1 (5 bases). Germline assignment: CDR1 MDHEN and CDR2 SYDVKM. Trimming removed 8 bases from V and 5 bases from J, with 12 bases in between. The CDR3 sequence is 13 residues long. CDR3 protein: CASPSPGTGELFF. The DNA of the CDR3 is TGTGCCAGCCCCTCCCCAGGGACCGGGGAGCTGTTTTTT.